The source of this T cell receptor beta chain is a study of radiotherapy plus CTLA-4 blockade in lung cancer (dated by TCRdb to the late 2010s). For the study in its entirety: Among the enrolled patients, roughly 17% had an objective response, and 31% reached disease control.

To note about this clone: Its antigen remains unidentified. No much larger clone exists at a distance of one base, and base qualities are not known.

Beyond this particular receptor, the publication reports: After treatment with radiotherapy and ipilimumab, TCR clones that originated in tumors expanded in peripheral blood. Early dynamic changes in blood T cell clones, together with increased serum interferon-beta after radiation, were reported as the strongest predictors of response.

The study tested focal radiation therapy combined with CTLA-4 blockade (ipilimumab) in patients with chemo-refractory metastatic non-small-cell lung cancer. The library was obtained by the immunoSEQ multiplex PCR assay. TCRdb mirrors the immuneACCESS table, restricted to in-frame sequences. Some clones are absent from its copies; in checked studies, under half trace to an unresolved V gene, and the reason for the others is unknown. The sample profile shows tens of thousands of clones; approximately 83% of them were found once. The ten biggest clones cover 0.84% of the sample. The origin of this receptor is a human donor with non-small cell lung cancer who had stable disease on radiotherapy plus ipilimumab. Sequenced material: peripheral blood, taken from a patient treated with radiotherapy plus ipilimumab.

The sequence in DNA is TGTGCCAGCAGTGAACAGGGTGTAGCCACTGAAGCTTTCTTT. It is translated as CASSEQGVATEAFF. Rearrangement joined TRBV2 to TRBJ1-1; possibly the D gene is TRBD1, per 5 matching bases. From cysteine to phenylalanine, the CDR3 is 14 amino acids long. CDR3 DNA is the only sequence kept; it has 42 bases, read in frame from the first base. CDR1 is given as SNHLY and CDR2 as FYNNEI, both from the germline V gene. The V end loses 2 bases and the J end loses 4 bases, and a stretch of 11 bases separates them.